The source of this T cell receptor beta chain is a study of T cells in localized non-small cell lung cancer. General study findings and limits: One tumor region alone was sequenced, and heterogeneity therefore remains possible. Adjacent lung tissue had a median roughly 62 of the top 100 clones found in the tumor.

Method: immunoSEQ multiplex PCR; TCRdb's copy keeps in-frame clones and lacks some. The sample shows 2,000 or so clones, about 25% of them seen only once. Trimming pared 2 bases from V and 5 bases from J, leaving 10 bases between. The germline CDR1 and CDR2 sequences are SGHTA and FQGNSA. The CDR3 is 13 amino acids. This clone is termed medium-sized. What it binds is unknown. The chain combines TRBV7-2 with TRBJ2-7, with a tentative D call TRBD2 (6 bases). The source is a female donor older than 55 with stage III squamous cell lung carcinoma. The source was normal lung tissue next to the tumor, collected before any cancer treatment. The CDR3 sequence is CASSLSPGDEQYF. The CDR3 nucleotides are TGTGCCAGCAGCTTATCGCCGGGGGACGAGCAGTACTTC.